Presented here are 18 T cell receptor beta chains from one specimen sequenced in a study of cytomegalovirus exposure and HLA in healthy donors. PCR was performed using 60 Vbeta and 13 Jbeta primers. The table came from immunoSEQ multiplex PCR; TCRdb's copy has only in-frame clones and leaves some out. The sample lists under 200,000 clones, roughly 80% seen once, with 1.4% in the top ten. Sample: PBMCs. Every receptor here comes from a woman younger than 45 in good health and CMV-seronegative.

The chain combines TRBV30 with TRBJ2-2; TRBD2 aligns across 9 bases. Germline V CDR1 and CDR2: GTSNPN, SVGIG (reference sequence). V lost 0 bases and J lost 3; bases outside the gene matches: 8. The length of the CDR3 is 17 residues. The CDR3 nucleotides are TGTGCCTGGAGTGTGGGTAGCGGGGGCCTCTACACCGGGGAGCTGTTTTTT. Translated, it gives CAWSVGSGGLYTGELFF.

CDR3 residues: CASSPRGRSYEQYF. For the CDR3, the DNA is TGTGCCAGCTCACCACGGGGGCGATCCTACGAGCAGTACTTC. This chain links TRBV18 with TRBJ2-7, with D perhaps matching TRBD1 (6 bases). Trimming pared 1 base from V and 1 base from J, leaving 8 bases between. Germline loops: CDR1 KGHSH, CDR2 LQKENI. The CDR3 extends over 14 amino acids.

The table lists this clone with a few counts. The chain combines TRBV5-1 with TRBJ2-4; no reliable D call. Trimming shortened V by 6 bases and J by 9 bases, and 13 bases separated the two germline ends. The CDR3 sequence is 12 residues long. Germline V CDR1 and CDR2: SGHRS, YFSETQ. DNA of the CDR3: TGCGCCAGCAACGACGGGTTGGGCATTCAGTACTTC. This translates into CASNDGLGIQYF. The variable domain in full, with the rest retrieved from reference TRBV5-1 and TRBJ2-4, is KAGVTQTPRYLIKTRGQQVTLSCSPISGHRSVSWYQQTPGQGLQFLFEYFSETQRNKGNFPGRFSGRQFSNSRSEMNVSTLELGDSALYLCASNDGLGIQYFGAGTRLSVL.

This clone was seen a handful of times. The chain links TRBV18 to TRBJ1-6, with D hard to call. Between the trimmed V and J ends, which lost 1 base and 0 bases, there was a span of 4 bases. Germline CDR1 and CDR2: KGHSH and LQKENI. This CDR3 is 15 amino acids long. CDR3 nucleotide sequence: TGTGCCAGCTCACCACAGAGCTCCTATAATTCACCCCTCCACTTT. Its protein product is CASSPQSSYNSPLHF.

For this clone: The junction differs from germline at one of its ends, possibly a read error. This chain joins TRBV27 and TRBJ2-7; D is perhaps TRBD2 (6 bases). Germline CDR1 MNHEY, CDR2 SMNVEV (reference sequence). The CDR3 covers 15 residues. The CDR3 region has the DNA TGTGCTAGCAGTCCCCGGAGGAGGGTCACCTACGAGCAGTACTTC. Protein sequence: CASSPRRRVTYEQYF.

The chain combines TRBV4-2 with TRBJ1-2; the match to TRBD1 covers 8 bases. The length of the CDR3 is 16 residues. Germline assignment: CDR1 LGHNA and CDR2 YNFKEQ. The V segment lost 0 bases and the J segment 2 bases; nucleotides outside the gene matches: 5. The CDR3 DNA follows: TGTGCCAGCAGCCAAGAAAACAGGGGGGGGAACTATGGCTACACCTTC. Translation: CASSQENRGGNYGYTF.

This chain connects TRBV10-3 to TRBJ2-7; TRBD1 might be the D (6 bases). Germline CDR1 reads ENHRY; CDR2 reads SYGVKD. The CDR3 is 14 residues long. V was cut by 7 bases and J by 0 bases, with 13 bases left in between. DNA of the CDR3: TGTGCCATCAACGGTCAGGGGAGCTCCTACGAGCAGTACTTC. Residues: CAINGQGSSYEQYF.

The chain recombines TRBV5-1 with TRBJ2-1; 7 bases agree with TRBD1. Germline-derived CDR1 and CDR2 are SGHRS and YFSETQ. The CDR3 spans 14 residues. The V segment lost 3 bases and the J segment 6 bases; nucleotides outside the gene matches: 6. CDR3 in DNA: TGCGCCAGCAGCTCCACAGGGGCGGCCAATGAGCAGTTCTTC. This codes for CASSSTGAANEQFF.

CDR3 bases: TGTGCCAGCACCCTTACAGGTCCCGGTGTTAACTATAATTCACCCCTCCACTTT. It is translated as CASTLTGPGVNYNSPLHF. This chain links TRBV19 with TRBJ1-6; TRBD1 might be the D (5 bases). V was pared by 9 bases and J by 3 bases, with 24 bases between. This CDR3 is built from 18 residues. CDR1 is LNHDA and CDR2 is SQIVND in the germline V gene (reference sequence).

By sample fraction, this clone is medium-sized. The V gene is TRBV11-1, the J gene TRBJ1-4, with 7 bases aligning to TRBD1. The V segment lost 8 bases and the J segment 3 bases; nucleotides outside the gene matches: 3. Germline CDR1 SGHAT, CDR2 FQDESV (reference sequence). The CDR3 is 13 residues long. The CDR3 is CASGDSSNEKLFF. DNA of the CDR3: TGTGCCAGCGGGGACAGCTCTAATGAAAAACTGTTTTTT.

The chain carries TRBV6-1 and TRBJ1-2; perhaps TRBD1 as D (6 bases). Germline CDR1 MNHNS, CDR2 SASEGT. The CDR3 runs 14 residues. V shed 4 bases and J shed 4 bases, with 13 bases lying between them. The CDR3 DNA follows: TGTGCCAGCAGTGGGGGGCCCGAGGGCTATGGCTACACCTTC. Amino acids: CASSGGPEGYGYTF.

The chain couples TRBV5-1 to TRBJ1-1; D is unclear. V lost 2 bases to trimming and J lost 4 bases, with 12 bases between them. In germline, CDR1 is SGHRS, CDR2 YFSETQ. The CDR3 length is 14 residues. In nucleotides, the CDR3 is TGCGCCAGCAGCTTATCTCTCGGGGTCACTGAAGCTTTCTTT. Its translation: CASSLSLGVTEAFF. The entire variable domain, with the rest obtained from reference TRBV5-1 and TRBJ1-1, is as follows: KAGVTQTPRYLIKTRGQQVTLSCSPISGHRSVSWYQQTPGQGLQFLFEYFSETQRNKGNFPGRFSGRQFSNSRSEMNVSTLELGDSALYLCASSLSLGVTEAFFGQGTRLTVV.

Regarding this clone: An end of the junction differs from the germline gene, which may be a read error. V and J are TRBV7-9 and TRBJ2-1, with 9 bases that match TRBD1. Germline V CDR1 and CDR2: SEHNR, FQNEAQ (reference sequence). CDR3 length: 17 amino acids. The CDR3 sequence: CSSSFLGGTGFNNEQFF. CDR3 in DNA: TGTTCCAGCAGCTTTTTAGGTGGGACAGGGTTCAACAATGAGCAGTTCTTC.

The gene calls are TRBV29-1 and TRBJ2-7, with D possibly being TRBD1 (6 bases). Trimming removed 1 base at V and 1 base at J, with 14 bases between. CDR1 is SQVTM and CDR2 is ANQGSEA in the germline V gene. The CDR3 runs 15 residues. The CDR3: CSVEVGGQISYEQYF. CDR3 coding DNA: TGCAGCGTTGAAGTGGGTGGACAGATTTCCTACGAGCAGTACTTC.

The chain joins TRBV30 to TRBJ1-1; no clear D gene. Per the germline V gene, CDR1 is GTSNPN and CDR2 is SVGIG (reference sequence). There are 13 residues in the CDR3. V was pared by 6 bases and J by 6 bases, with 17 bases between. CDR3: CACTRLQRAEAFF. The CDR3, as DNA: TGTGCCTGCACCCGCCTGCAGCGGGCTGAAGCTTTCTTT.

The chain links TRBV2 to TRBJ2-5; D is possibly TRBD1 (6 bases). With 6 bases removed from V and 5 bases from J, the gap between germline ends came to 13 bases. CDR3 size: 13 residues. Germline-derived CDR1 and CDR2 are SNHLY and FYNNEI. The CDR3, as DNA: TGTGCCAGCAGGGACCAGGGGTGGGAGACCCAGTACTTC. This encodes CASRDQGWETQYF.

This clone was counted between two and nine times. The rearrangement joins TRBV18 to TRBJ2-3; 9 bases agree with TRBD2. This CDR3 has 14 amino acids. CDR1 and CDR2 (germline): KGHSH, LQKENI. V shed 7 bases, J shed 8 bases, and the junction held 10 bases outside the gene matches. In DNA, the CDR3 is TGTGCCAGCTGGATAAGCGGGGGGATTAGTACGCAGTATTTT. This encodes CASWISGGISTQYF.

CDR3 in DNA: TGCGCCAGCAGCCTTCTCGGGGTGAGAGATACGCAGTATTTT. As protein: CASSLLGVRDTQYF. The chain links TRBV5-1 to TRBJ2-3; D perhaps matches TRBD2 (5 bases). Germline V gene sequence: CDR1 SGHRS, CDR2 YFSETQ. This CDR3 has 14 amino acids. The V end lost 4 bases, the J end lost 5 bases, and 14 bases lay between the germline ends.